This entry concerns a single T cell receptor (beta chain). The junction departs from germline at one end; a sequencing error may be responsible. The data derive from a study of blood T cell repertoires in COVID-19. Looking at the study overall: Samples taken during acute and convalescent COVID-19 were collected in the United States, Italy and Spain.

Clones were sequenced by immunoSEQ multiplex PCR, and TCRdb holds only the in-frame ones, with some missing. The sample holds 110,000 to 150,000 clones, about 84% seen once. The CDR3 sequence is 13 residues long. Germline V gene data show CDR1 as SNHLY and CDR2 as FYNNEI. The sequencing sample was made of peripheral blood. The rearrangement joins TRBV2 to TRBJ1-1, with TRBD1 as a possible D gene (5 bases). This TCR derives from a woman in her fifties or sixties with acute or convalescent COVID-19. CDR3 residues: CASSEEIGGTAQF. As DNA, the CDR3 is TGTGCCAGCAGTGAAGAGATTGGGGGGACGGCTCAATTT.